These 7 T cell receptor beta chains came from one sample sequenced in a study of T cell responses to AZD1222 COVID-19 vaccine. The protocol was immunoSEQ multiplex PCR, while the TCRdb copy is restricted to in-frame clones and leaves out a portion. The table has roughly 110,000 clones, about 90% seen once; the top ten hold 6% to 7%. The specimen comprised peripheral blood, sampled on day 0 of AZD1222 vaccination. The receptors shown here come from an adult in good health.

The chain links TRBV18 to TRBJ1-4; D gene uncertain. Trimming pared 3 bases from V and 3 bases from J, leaving 8 bases between. The CDR3 extends over 14 amino acids. Germline CDR1 KGHSH, CDR2 LQKENI. CDR3 sequence: CASSPPFPNEKLFF. CDR3 DNA sequence: TGTGCCAGCTCACCCCCCTTTCCTAATGAAAAACTGTTTTTT.

The genes are TRBV12-3 or TRBV12-4 and TRBJ1-1; no definite D call. The CDR3 runs 12 residues. Between the trimmed V and J ends, which lost 5 bases and 1 base, there was a span of 5 bases. The CDR3 reads CASSLRNTEAFF. The CDR3 bases are TGTGCCAGCAGTCTTAGGAACACTGAAGCTTTCTTT.

This clone was seen a handful of times. The V call is TRBV7-3, the J call TRBJ2-1; TRBD2 matches at 10 bases. The CDR3 spans 16 residues. The V segment lost 4 bases and the J segment 7 bases; nucleotides outside the gene matches: 10. CDR1 and CDR2 (germline): SGHTA, FQGTGA. Here the CDR3 reads CASSSNSGRVWNEQFF. The CDR3 DNA reads as TGTGCCAGCAGCTCGAACAGCGGGAGGGTCTGGAATGAGCAGTTCTTC.

V usage is TRBV7-6 and J usage is TRBJ2-1; D not resolved. Germline loops: CDR1 SGHVS, CDR2 FNYEAQ. This CDR3 contains 17 residues. V lost 5 bases, J lost 2 bases, and 19 bases lay in between. For the CDR3, the DNA is TGTGCCAGCAGCCTTGCGTCCGGAGCCCAAGCCTACAATGAGCAGTTCTTC. It translates to CASSLASGAQAYNEQFF.

This sequence joins TRBV27 and TRBJ2-7; no definite D call. CDR1 is MNHEY, CDR2 SMNVEV, per germline (reference sequence). The germline V and J ends were trimmed by 4 bases and 0 bases, with 10 bases remaining between them. This CDR3 spans 14 amino acids. In nucleotides, the CDR3 is TGTGCCAGCAGTTCAAGACTGATCTCCTACGAGCAGTACTTC. Amino acid sequence: CASSSRLISYEQYF.

The chain employs TRBV6-6 and TRBJ1-5; TRBD1 is a possible D gene (5 bases). V was shortened by 6 bases and J by 6 bases, with 9 bases between the two germline ends. The CDR3 loop spans 12 amino acids. CDR1 and CDR2 (germline): MNHNY, SVGAGI (reference sequence). The CDR3 is CASRGQGQPQHF. In DNA form, the CDR3 reads TGTGCCAGCAGGGGTCAGGGTCAGCCCCAGCATTTT.

The chain carries TRBV5-1 and TRBJ1-4; D gene unclear. The V end was cut by 3 bases, the J end by 3 bases, with 15 bases between. CDR1 SGHRS and CDR2 YFSETQ come from the germline V gene. This CDR3 spans 16 amino acids. CDR3 nucleotides: TGCGCCAGCAGCTCCCGGGGTACTCCAGCTAATGAAAAACTGTTTTTT. It specifies CASSSRGTPANEKLFF.